This T cell receptor beta chain is drawn from a study of beta chain features in type 1 diabetes. Overall study findings and caveats: Significant though moderate, a shortening of TCRB CDR3s appeared in all four CD4+ subsets of Type 1 diabetes patients. The naive, central memory and Treg TCRB repertoires showed an apparent similarity that was greater among patients than among healthy donors. For cells with high TCR expression, cDNA sequencing could yield over-representation.

All of the isolated RNA was reverse transcribed, so expressed TCRB transcripts were sequenced. Clones were sequenced by immunoSEQ multiplex PCR, and TCRdb holds only the in-frame ones, with some missing. This sample has 350,000 to 400,000 clones; approximately 15% occur once, and the top ten carry under 0.02%. Purity of each sorted population was above 95%. This clone has just a few counts. Its antigen is not identified. In germline, CDR1 is SGHTA, CDR2 FQGNSA. V shed 8 bases, J shed 7 bases, and the junction held 6 bases outside the gene matches. CDR3 size: 13 residues. The chain carries TRBV7-2 and TRBJ2-1; 9 bases line up with TRBD2. Sequencing used naive CD4+ T cells from blood. This clonotype was obtained from a woman aged 18-29 years in good health. CDR3 bases: TGTGCCAGCGAGCGGGAGGCTCGGAATGAGCAGTTCTTC. This gives the protein CASEREARNEQFF.